The subject of this entry is one T cell receptor beta chain. It has no known antigen specificity. These reads were obtained on a NextSeq 550. The Human TCR Profiling Kit (MiLaboratory) was used to prepare UMI-labeled 5' RACE TRB cDNA libraries. The full amount of extracted RNA was used for cDNA synthesis, and the full amount of resulting cDNA was used for PCR amplification. Libraries were prepared in parallel with an identical number of PCR cycles. The paper's processing steps were these. With a requirement of at least two reads per UMI, MIGEC and MiXCR extracted about 50,000 +/- 10,000 unique UMI-labeled TRB cDNA molecules per library. An average of about 40,000 +/- 10,000 functional in-frame TRB CDR3 nucleotide clonotypes without stop codons was found per library. After each sample was downsampled to 5000 UMI-labeled TRB molecules, VDJtools was used to calculate diversity metrics such as normalized Shannon-Wiener and Chao1. VDJtools was used to calculate clonotype-size-weighted physicochemical properties of the central five CDR3 residues, namely interaction energy, strength, volume and Kidera factor 4. One entry per CDR3 protein sequence results from the TCRdb reprocessing of the reads, with DNA left out. The V and J calls here are based on TCRdb, not the publication. The sample's records list tens of thousands of distinct CDR3 sequences. The top ten hold about 18% of the sample.

The sample comes from a study of CXCR3-negative and CXCR3-positive naive CD8 T cells (dated by TCRdb to about 2019). For the wider study: In total, some 130 million TRB reads were obtained, corresponding to roughly 1.5 +/- 0.3 million reads per library. TRBV-TRBJ cluster analysis included naive subsets from a handful of donors and memory cells from 3 donors. Diversity and physicochemical repertoire analyses were performed on about a dozen donors pooled from two independent experiments.

For every CD8+ T cell subset, 300,000 cells were flow-sorted straight into RLT lysis buffer, and each subset was sorted in triplicate. Peripheral blood mononuclear cells were isolated from buffy coats using standard density gradient centrifugation. An RNeasy Mini Kit was used to extract total RNA from the sorted cells. CDR1 and CDR2, per the germline V gene, are SGHVS and FNYEAQ. Its CDR3 holds 15 amino acids, cysteine through phenylalanine. Only the protein is on record. Overall study results and their limits: Freshly isolated PBMCs were used for most assays because CXCR3 expression partially decreased after cryopreservation. Because surface CD5, which is linked to self-reactivity in mice, was comparable between the naive subsets, TCR interaction strength was also inferred from the physicochemical properties of TRB CDR3s. Repertoire diversity was comparably high in both naive subsets but much lower in memory CD8+ T cells. Within the same donor, TRBV-TRBJ usage looked similar between naive CXCR3-negative and CXCR3-positive cells, but memory cells had distinct patterns.

Rearrangement joined TRBV7-6 to TRBJ2-1. The sequenced material came from memory CD8+ T cells from blood. According to the study, the label for this sample's cell subset or site signals: conventional CD8+ memory T cells (TMEM), sorted as controls. This sequence was found in a human donor in good health. Some clones in this sample may be carry-over from other donors' samples. This receptor has the CDR3 CASGSSGGAPNEQFF.